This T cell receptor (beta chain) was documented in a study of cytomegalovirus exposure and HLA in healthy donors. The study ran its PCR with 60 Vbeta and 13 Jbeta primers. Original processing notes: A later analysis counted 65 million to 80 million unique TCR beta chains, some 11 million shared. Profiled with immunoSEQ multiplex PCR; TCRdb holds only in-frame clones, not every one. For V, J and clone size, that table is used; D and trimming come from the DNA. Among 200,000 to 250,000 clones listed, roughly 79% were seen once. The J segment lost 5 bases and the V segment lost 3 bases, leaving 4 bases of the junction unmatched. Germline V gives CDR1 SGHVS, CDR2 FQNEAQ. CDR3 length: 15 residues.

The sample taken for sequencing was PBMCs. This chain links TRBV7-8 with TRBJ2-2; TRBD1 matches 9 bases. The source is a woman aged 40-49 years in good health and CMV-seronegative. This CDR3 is CASSFGQGLTGELFF. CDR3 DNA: TGTGCCAGCAGCTTCGGACAGGGGCTAACCGGGGAGCTGTTTTTT. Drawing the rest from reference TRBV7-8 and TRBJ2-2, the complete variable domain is GAGVSQSPRYKVAKRGQDVALRCDPISGHVSLFWYQQALGQGPEFLTYFQNEAQLDKSGLPSDRFFAERPEGSVSTLKIQRTQQEDSAVYLCASSFGQGLTGELFFGEGSRLTVL.